A single sample gave rise to the 14 T cell receptor beta chains below, sequenced in a study of cytomegalovirus exposure and HLA in healthy donors. The PCR contained 60 Vbeta and 13 Jbeta primers. Measured with immunoSEQ multiplex PCR; TCRdb has only the in-frame clones, and not every one. Counted here are approximately 130,000 clones, approximately 80% occurring once; the ten biggest clones make up more than 3%. Sequenced: PBMCs. The receptors originated from a man aged 30-40 years in good health and CMV-seronegative.

This chain joins TRBV18 and TRBJ1-3; D call uncertain. The CDR3 extends over 15 amino acids. Trimming took 1 base from V and 10 from J, leaving 17 bases between them. CDR1 KGHSH and CDR2 LQKENI come from the germline V gene. The chain's CDR3 is CASSPRLEARETIYF. In nucleotides, the CDR3 is TGTGCCAGCTCACCACGTTTGGAAGCAAGGGAGACCATATATTTT.

The V and J genes are TRBV10-2 and TRBJ2-7, with 7 bases that match TRBD1. The CDR3 spans 11 residues. V lost 0 bases to trimming and J lost 12 bases; unmatched junction nucleotides: 2. From germline, CDR1 is WSHSY and CDR2 SAAADI. CDR3 nucleotides: TGCGCCAGCAGTGAGTCGACAGGGTTGTACTTC. Translation: CASSESTGLYF.

CDR3 loop: CASSFSELAQYF. The CDR3 DNA follows: TGTGCCAGCAGTTTTTCCGAGTTGGCGCAGTATTTT. The chain has TRBV28 and TRBJ2-3, with D unclear. V was cut by 3 bases and J by 10 bases, with 11 bases left in between. The CDR3 runs 12 residues. Germline V CDR1 and CDR2: MDHEN, SYDVKM.

This chain links TRBV6-5 with TRBJ2-5, with 13 bases that match TRBD2. Germline V lookup: CDR1 MNHEY, CDR2 SVGAGI. CDR3 size: 15 residues. V lost 5 bases to trimming and J lost 5 bases; unmatched junction nucleotides: 5. The CDR3 spells CASSPWTSGSETQYF. For the CDR3, the DNA is TGTGCCAGCAGTCCGTGGACTAGCGGGAGTGAGACCCAGTACTTC.

The V gene is TRBV4-2, the J gene TRBJ2-2, with 12 bases aligning to TRBD1. V shed 4 bases, J shed 6 bases, and the junction held 6 bases outside the gene matches. This CDR3 is built from 16 residues. Germline V CDR1 and CDR2: LGHNA, YNFKEQ. This CDR3 reads CASSLGDRGPSGELFF. The CDR3 DNA is TGTGCCAGCAGCCTCGGGGACAGGGGGCCGTCCGGGGAGCTGTTTTTT.

This chain connects TRBV6-6 to TRBJ2-7; 9 bases match TRBD2. V was clipped by 2 bases and J by 1 base; unmatched bases: 6. The CDR3 covers 16 residues. Germline V lookup: CDR1 MNHNY, CDR2 SVGAGI (reference sequence). The CDR3 coding sequence is TGTGCCAGCAGTTACGCGCGGGAGGGCCGTTCCTACGAGCAGTACTTC. This codes for CASSYAREGRSYEQYF.

The chain uses TRBV7-3 and TRBJ2-1; 15 bases are a match to TRBD2. Germline CDR1 reads SGHTA; CDR2 reads FQGTGA. J lost 2 bases, V lost 5 bases, and 7 bases had no gene match. This CDR3 has 18 residues. The CDR3 protein is CASSQGTSGGFTYNEQFF. The DNA for the CDR3 is TGTGCCAGCAGCCAGGGGACTAGCGGGGGGTTCACCTACAATGAGCAGTTCTTC.

The chain employs TRBV18 and TRBJ2-1; D gene uncertain. Germline V lookup: CDR1 KGHSH, CDR2 LQKENI. V lost 4 bases and J lost 5, with 9 bases in between. CDR3 length equals 13 residues. The CDR3 DNA is TGTGCCAGCTCACACTCCCTAGACAATGAGCAGTTCTTC. Residues: CASSHSLDNEQFF.

This chain links TRBV7-8 with TRBJ2-5, with a possible D match to TRBD2 (6 bases). V was cut by 2 bases and J by 7 bases, with 17 bases left in between. The CDR3 spans 15 residues. CDR1 and CDR2 (germline): SGHVS, FQNEAQ. CDR3 residues: CASSLRGRLMGTQYF. In DNA, the CDR3 is TGTGCCAGCAGCTTACGGGGGAGGCTCATGGGGACCCAGTACTTC.

J is TRBJ2-3 and V is TRBV10-2; TRBD2 agrees at 8 bases. The junction had 9 bases not matched to a gene; V was cut back by 0 bases and J by 7 bases. Germline CDR1 is WSHSY and CDR2 is SAAADI. The CDR3 contains 16 residues. The CDR3 sequence is CASSESMASGQYTQYF. The CDR3, as DNA: TGCGCCAGCAGTGAGTCGATGGCTAGCGGGCAGTATACGCAGTATTTT.

This chain joins TRBV9 and TRBJ2-7; D unresolved. The germline V gene encodes CDR1 SGDLS and CDR2 YYNGEE. CDR3 length equals 14 residues. V dropped 0 bases and J dropped 3 bases, with 10 bases sitting between them. CDR3 in amino acids: CASSVAGAVYEQYF. The CDR3 DNA is TGTGCCAGCAGCGTAGCGGGTGCCGTCTACGAGCAGTACTTC. The full variable domain, with the rest looked up from reference TRBV9 and TRBJ2-7, is DSGVTQTPKHLITATGQRVTLRCSPRSGDLSVYWYQQSLDQGLQFLIQYYNGEERAKGNILERFSAQQFPDLHSELNLSSLELGDSALYFCASSVAGAVYEQYFGPGTRLTVT.

The rearrangement links TRBV9 to TRBJ2-1; TRBD1 agrees at 11 bases. Germline assignment: CDR1 SGDLS and CDR2 YYNGEE. Trimming cost V 3 bases and J 6 bases; bases outside gene matches: 2. The CDR3 runs to 14 residues. For the CDR3, the DNA is TGTGCCAGCAGCGCGGACAGGGGGCCCAATGAGCAGTTCTTC. As protein: CASSADRGPNEQFF. Full variable domain (remainder filled in from reference TRBV9 and TRBJ2-1): DSGVTQTPKHLITATGQRVTLRCSPRSGDLSVYWYQQSLDQGLQFLIQYYNGEERAKGNILERFSAQQFPDLHSELNLSSLELGDSALYFCASSADRGPNEQFFGPGTRLTVL.

V gene TRBV5-1 combines with J gene TRBJ2-5; 7 nucleotides align to TRBD1. The J call may be wrong; the DNA end is better matched by TRBJ2-7. The CDR3 spans 15 residues. Germline V CDR1 and CDR2: SGHRS, YFSETQ. DNA of the CDR3: TGCGCCAGCAGCGAACAGGGGATGAGCTCCTACGAGCAGTACTTC. Its translation is CASSEQGMSSYEQYF.

The CDR3 coding sequence is TGTGCCAGCAGCTGGGACAGGGGAGTTTACGAGCAGTACTTC. Protein: CASSWDRGVYEQYF. The rearrangement joins TRBV7-2 to TRBJ2-5; 10 nucleotides match TRBD1. The end of the DNA is better explained by TRBJ2-7, so the J call may be wrong. The CDR3 is 14 residues long. Germline CDR1 reads SGHTA; CDR2 reads FQGNSA.